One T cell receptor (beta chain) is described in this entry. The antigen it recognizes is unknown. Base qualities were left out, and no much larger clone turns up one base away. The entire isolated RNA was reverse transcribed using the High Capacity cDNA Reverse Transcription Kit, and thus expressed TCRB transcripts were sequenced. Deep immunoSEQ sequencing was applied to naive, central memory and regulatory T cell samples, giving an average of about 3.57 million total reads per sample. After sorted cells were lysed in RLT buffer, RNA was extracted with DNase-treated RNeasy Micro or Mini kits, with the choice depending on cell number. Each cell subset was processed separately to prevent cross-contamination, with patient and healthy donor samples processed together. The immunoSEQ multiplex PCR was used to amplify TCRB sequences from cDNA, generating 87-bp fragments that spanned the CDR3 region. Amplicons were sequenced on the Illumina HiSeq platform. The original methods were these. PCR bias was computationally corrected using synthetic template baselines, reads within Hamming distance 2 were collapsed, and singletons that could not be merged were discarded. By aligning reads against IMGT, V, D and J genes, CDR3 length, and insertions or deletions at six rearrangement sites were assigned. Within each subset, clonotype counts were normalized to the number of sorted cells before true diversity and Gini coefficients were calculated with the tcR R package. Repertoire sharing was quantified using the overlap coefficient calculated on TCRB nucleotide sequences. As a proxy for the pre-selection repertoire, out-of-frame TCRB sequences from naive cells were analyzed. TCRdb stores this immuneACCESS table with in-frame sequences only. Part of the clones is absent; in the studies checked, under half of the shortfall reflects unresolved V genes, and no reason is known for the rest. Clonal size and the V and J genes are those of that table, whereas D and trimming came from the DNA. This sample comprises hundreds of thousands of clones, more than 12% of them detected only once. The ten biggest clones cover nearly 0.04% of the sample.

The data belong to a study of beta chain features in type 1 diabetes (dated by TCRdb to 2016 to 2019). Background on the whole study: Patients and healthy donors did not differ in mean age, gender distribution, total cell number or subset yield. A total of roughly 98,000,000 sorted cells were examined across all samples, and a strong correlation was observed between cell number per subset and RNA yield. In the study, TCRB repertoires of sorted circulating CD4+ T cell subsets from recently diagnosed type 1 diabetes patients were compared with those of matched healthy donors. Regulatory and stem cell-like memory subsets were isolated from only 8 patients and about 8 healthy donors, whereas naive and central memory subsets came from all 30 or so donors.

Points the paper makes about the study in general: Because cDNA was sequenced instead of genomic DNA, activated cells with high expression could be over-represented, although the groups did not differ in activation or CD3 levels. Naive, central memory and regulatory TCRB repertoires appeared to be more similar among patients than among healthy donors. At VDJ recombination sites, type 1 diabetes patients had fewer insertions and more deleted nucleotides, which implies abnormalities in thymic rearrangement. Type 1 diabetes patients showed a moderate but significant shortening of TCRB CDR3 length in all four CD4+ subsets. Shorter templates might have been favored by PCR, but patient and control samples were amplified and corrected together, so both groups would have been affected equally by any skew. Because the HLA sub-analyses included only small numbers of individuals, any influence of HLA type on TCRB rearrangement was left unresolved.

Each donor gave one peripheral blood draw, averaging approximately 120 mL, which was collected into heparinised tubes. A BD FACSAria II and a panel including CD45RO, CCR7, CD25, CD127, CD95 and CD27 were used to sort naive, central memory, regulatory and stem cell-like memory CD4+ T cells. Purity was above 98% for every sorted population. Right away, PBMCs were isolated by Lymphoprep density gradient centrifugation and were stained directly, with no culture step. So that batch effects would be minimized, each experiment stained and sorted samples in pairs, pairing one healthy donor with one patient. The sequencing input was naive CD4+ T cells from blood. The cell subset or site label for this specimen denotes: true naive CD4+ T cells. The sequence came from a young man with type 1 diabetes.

The CDR3 region: CASSFGVGSTQYF. The nucleotide sequence reads as follows: TGTGCCAGCAGTTTTGGGGTAGGGTCGACCCAGTACTTC. The sequence is built from TRBV27 and TRBJ2-5; the D gene is not confidently resolved. From the cysteine through the phenylalanine, the CDR3 covers 13 amino acids. Kept here is only the CDR3 DNA, which spans 39 bases and is read in frame from base 1. The junction shows trimming of 3 bases on V and 7 bases on J, plus 12 bases between the germline ends. The germline V gene (reference sequence) sets CDR1 to MNHEY and CDR2 to SMNVEV.